This is a list of T cell receptor beta chains from one sample in a study of CD8 T cells in Susac syndrome. TCRdb recomputed calls from the immunoSEQ multiplex PCR reads with MiXCR, one row per CDR3 protein. This table holds some 200,000 distinct CDR3 sequences, about 95% found once. Material: CD8+ T cells from PBMCs. The receptors derive from a human donor with Susac syndrome. CDR3s include the opening cysteine and the closing phenylalanine or tryptophan. D genes are given only for firm matches. Part of the rows lack a size; the others show once, few, many or a class for expanded clones.

d_call,v_call,clone_size,j_call,cdr3_aa,cdr3_nt
NA,TRBV6-5,NA,TRBJ1-2,CASSPSIGFRYGYTF,TGTGCCAGCAGTCCCTCCATAGGGTTCCGGTATGGCTACACCTTC
TRBD1,TRBV29-1,NA,TRBJ2-1,CSAPLPDRGGNEQFF,TGCAGCGCACCCCTCCCGGACAGGGGAGGGAATGAGCAGTTCTTC
NA,TRBV20-1,NA,TRBJ2-7,CSARIQGTDEQYF,TGCAGTGCTAGAATACAGGGAACCGACGAGCAGTACTTC
NA,TRBV15,NA,TRBJ2-2,CATSRSLETGELFF,TGTGCCACCAGCAGATCCCTGGAGACCGGGGAGCTGTTTTTT
NA,TRBV7-9,NA,TRBJ1-5,CASSLVVSGLPQPQHF,TGTGCCAGCAGCTTAGTCGTGTCAGGGTTACCTCAGCCCCAGCATTTT
NA,TRBV5-5,NA,TRBJ2-3,CASSLAAQTTDTQYF,TGTGCCAGCAGCTTGGCCGCTCAGACCACAGATACGCAGTATTTT
NA,TRBV10-3,NA,TRBJ2-2,CAISDGGDTGELFF,TGTGCCATCAGTGACGGGGGAGACACCGGGGAGCTGTTTTTT
NA,TRBV6-5,NA,TRBJ1-5,CASSYRGGNQPQHF,TGTGCCAGCAGTTACAGGGGTGGCAATCAGCCCCAGCATTTT
NA,TRBV27,NA,TRBJ2-7,CASSFQPKTGLPFAREQYF,TGTGCCAGCAGTTTCCAACCCAAAACCGGGCTCCCTTTCGCTAGGGAGCAGTACTTC
TRBD1,TRBV7-2,once,TRBJ2-1,CASSSSSTGGEANEQFF,TGTGCCAGCAGCAGCTCTTCAACAGGGGGCGAGGCCAATGAGCAGTTCTTC
TRBD1,TRBV6-5,NA,TRBJ1-1,CASSSRTGETEAFF,TGTGCCAGCAGTTCCCGGACAGGGGAAACTGAAGCTTTCTTT
NA,TRBV5-6,NA,TRBJ1-1,CASSRFAGNTEAFF,TGTGCCAGCAGCAGATTTGCAGGGAACACTGAAGCTTTCTTT
TRBD2,TRBV29-1,NA,TRBJ2-3,CSVEGGRTDTQYF,TGCAGCGTTGAAGGCGGGAGAACAGATACGCAGTATTTT
TRBD2,TRBV7-8,NA,TRBJ2-7,CASSSSGLDEQYF,TGTGCCAGCAGCTCTAGCGGTTTGGACGAGCAGTACTTC
TRBD1,TRBV12-3/TRBV12-4,NA,TRBJ2-7,CASSLARGTAYEQYF,TGTGCCAGCAGTTTAGCGAGGGGGACAGCCTACGAGCAGTACTTC